The rows below give T cell receptor beta chains drawn from one sample of a study of T cell changes during pregnancy in multiple sclerosis. Method: immunoSEQ multiplex PCR; TCRdb's copy keeps in-frame clones and lacks some. The sample lists about 75,000 clones, more than 70% occurring once. The sample was peripheral blood, taken in the first trimester of pregnancy. Every receptor here comes from a female donor in good health, enrolled as a control in a pregnancy study. CDR3s include the opening cysteine and the closing phenylalanine or tryptophan. Fields, in order: D gene, clone size, J gene, V gene, CDR3 protein, CDR3 DNA. D genes are given only for firm matches. The size of a clone is reported for some rows only, either as once, few or many, or as a class for expanded clones.

.	.	TRBJ1-1	TRBV6-6	CASSYSRARTEAFF	TGTGCCAGCAGTTATTCGAGGGCGCGCACTGAAGCTTTCTTT
.	.	TRBJ2-7	TRBV7-9	CASSLGLWISGEQYF	TGTGCCAGCAGCTTAGGCCTTTGGATTTCGGGCGAGCAGTACTTC
.	.	TRBJ2-1	TRBV4-3	CASSQEVGVVYNEQFF	TGCGCCAGCAGCCAAGAGGTGGGAGTGGTCTACAATGAGCAGTTCTTC
.	.	TRBJ2-3	TRBV23-1	CASSQSSQGSTDTQYF	TGCGCCAGCAGTCAATCGTCACAGGGTAGCACAGATACGCAGTATTTT
TRBD2	.	TRBJ2-5	TRBV7-9	CASSFAAGEQETQYF	TGTGCCAGCAGCTTTGCGGCGGGAGAGCAAGAGACCCAGTACTTC
TRBD1	.	TRBJ1-2	TRBV4-3	CASSQDYRGLGGHGYTF	TGCGCCAGCAGCCAAGATTACAGGGGACTCGGGGGCCATGGCTACACCTTC
.	.	TRBJ1-1	TRBV5-1	CASSLVVTGSNTEAFF	TGCGCCAGCAGCTTGGTAGTCACGGGGTCGAACACTGAAGCTTTCTTT
.	.	TRBJ2-3	TRBV16	CASSPPGGQTTQYF	TGTGCCAGCAGCCCTCCCGGGGGGCAGACTACGCAGTATTTT
.	.	TRBJ1-1	TRBV28	CASSLRGISEAFF	TGTGCCAGCAGTTTACGGGGGATTTCTGAAGCTTTCTTT
TRBD2	.	TRBJ2-7	TRBV7-9	CASSLLVAGALYEQYF	TGTGCCAGCAGCTTATTGGTAGCGGGAGCGTTATACGAGCAGTACTTC
TRBD1	.	TRBJ1-1	TRBV7-2	CASSWDRLGAEAFF	TGTGCCAGCAGCTGGGACAGGTTGGGCGCTGAAGCTTTCTTT
TRBD1	.	TRBJ1-2	TRBV27	CASRQGAWYGYTF	TGTGCCAGCCGCCAGGGGGCATGGTATGGCTACACCTTC
TRBD2	.	TRBJ2-2	TRBV7-2	CASSLVLAGGTGELFF	TGTGCCAGCAGCTTAGTACTAGCGGGGGGTACCGGGGAGCTGTTTTTT
TRBD2	.	TRBJ2-3	TRBV28	CASSDWASGSTDTQYF	TGTGCCAGCAGTGATTGGGCTAGCGGTAGCACAGATACGCAGTATTTT
.	.	TRBJ2-1	TRBV6-5	CASRSRDIYNEQFF	TGTGCCAGCAGGAGCCGGGACATCTACAATGAGCAGTTCTTC
.	.	TRBJ2-7	TRBV20-1	CSAGTGSEQYF	TGCAGTGCCGGTACCGGGAGCGAGCAGTACTTC
.	.	TRBJ2-7	TRBV5-1	CASSSQGYEQYF	TGCGCCAGCAGCTCACAGGGTTACGAGCAGTACTTC
.	.	TRBJ1-5	TRBV21-1	CARDRDNQPQHF	TGTGCCCGGGACAGGGACAATCAGCCCCAGCATTTT
TRBD2	.	TRBJ2-1	TRBV19	CASTTSGVRYNEQFF	TGTGCCAGTACCACTAGCGGCGTTCGCTACAATGAGCAGTTCTTC
.	once	TRBJ2-3	TRBV19	CASSNRDRVTQYF	TGTGCCAGTAGCAACAGGGATAGGGTTACGCAGTATTTT
TRBD1	.	TRBJ2-5	TRBV7-6	CASSPTGVRETQYF	TGTGCCAGCAGCCCGACAGGGGTTCGGGAGACCCAGTACTTC
TRBD1	.	TRBJ1-1	TRBV11-2	CASSFTDRANTEAFF	TGTGCCAGCAGCTTTACAGACAGGGCCAACACTGAAGCTTTCTTT
TRBD1	.	TRBJ1-6	TRBV28	CASRKGTGKRGNSPLHF	TGTGCCAGCAGGAAGGGGACAGGGAAAAGGGGTAATTCACCCCTCCACTTT
.	.	TRBJ2-1	TRBV11-3	CASSRTGQYNEQFF	TGTGCCAGCAGCCGAACCGGACAGTACAATGAGCAGTTCTTC
TRBD2	.	TRBJ2-3	TRBV5-1	CASSLTGLAGGRGADTQYF	TGCGCCAGCAGCTTGACCGGACTAGCGGGAGGCCGGGGGGCAGATACGCAGTATTTT
TRBD1	once	TRBJ2-7	TRBV10-3	CAISDGRQGAEQYF	TGTGCCATCAGTGATGGGAGACAGGGGGCCGAGCAGTACTTC
TRBD2	.	TRBJ2-7	TRBV18	CASSPRAGGKYEQYF	TGTGCCAGCTCTCCCCGAGCGGGAGGAAAGTACGAGCAGTACTTC
TRBD2	.	TRBJ2-1	TRBV5-4	CASSLTGDYLNEQFF	TGTGCCAGCAGCTTGACCGGGGACTACCTTAATGAGCAGTTCTTC
TRBD1	.	TRBJ2-7	TRBV7-2	CASSPRAGGAFTYEQYF	TGTGCCAGCAGCCCAAGGGCAGGGGGCGCTTTTACCTACGAGCAGTACTTC
.	once	TRBJ2-7	TRBV14	CASSPPGSEWSYEQYF	TGTGCCAGCAGCCCCCCGGGATCAGAATGGAGCTACGAGCAGTACTTC
TRBD2	.	TRBJ2-2	TRBV19	CASSQTSGSFGELFF	TGTGCCAGTAGTCAGACTAGCGGGAGTTTCGGGGAGCTGTTTTTT
TRBD1	.	TRBJ1-2	TRBV10-1	CASSPDRDYGYTF	TGCGCCAGCAGTCCGGACAGGGACTATGGCTACACCTTC
.	.	TRBJ1-1	TRBV4-1	CASSQGGGFNTEAFF	TGCGCCAGCAGCCAAGGAGGCGGCTTTAACACTGAAGCTTTCTTT
TRBD2	.	TRBJ2-1	TRBV7-2	CASSLAGSSGSSYNEQFF	TGTGCCAGCAGCTTAGCGGGATCAAGCGGGAGTTCCTACAATGAGCAGTTCTTC
TRBD1	.	TRBJ1-6	TRBV6-5	CASSWGQNYNSPLHF	TGTGCCAGCAGTTGGGGACAGAATTATAATTCACCCCTCCACTTT
TRBD1	.	TRBJ2-1	TRBV6-5	CASSYSGQGNNEQFF	TGTGCCAGCAGTTACTCAGGACAGGGAAACAATGAGCAGTTCTTC
TRBD1	few	TRBJ1-3	TRBV18	CASSPFPGQDRNTIYF	TGTGCCAGCTCACCCTTCCCGGGACAGGACAGAAACACCATATATTTT
.	.	TRBJ1-5	TRBV5-5	CASSHGGNSNQPQHF	TGTGCCAGCAGCCATGGGGGGAATAGCAATCAGCCCCAGCATTTT
.	.	TRBJ2-7	TRBV21-1	CASSIPPSGAYEQYF	TGTGCCAGCAGCATTCCCCCTAGCGGGGCTTACGAGCAGTACTTC
.	.	TRBJ1-4	TRBV4-3	CASSQDGGDEKLFF	TGCGCCAGCAGCCAAGATGGGGGGGATGAAAAACTGTTTTTT
.	.	TRBJ1-2	TRBV10-3	CAIRPQGKDYGYTF	TGTGCCATCAGACCACAGGGTAAGGACTATGGCTACACCTTC
TRBD1	.	TRBJ1-6	TRBV7-2	CASSSSGTGNSPLHF	TGTGCCAGCAGCTCATCCGGGACAGGGAATTCACCCCTCCACTTT
TRBD1	.	TRBJ1-6	TRBV11-3	CASSSGRDRVPLLYNSPLHF	TGTGCCAGCAGCTCGGGCCGGGACAGGGTACCCTTACTTTATAATTCACCCCTCCACTTT
.	.	TRBJ2-2	TRBV7-2	CASSLRRPRNTGELFF	TGTGCCAGCAGCTTACGGAGACCCCGGAACACCGGGGAGCTGTTTTTT